Listed below are T cell receptor beta chains from one sample, sequenced in a study of cytomegalovirus exposure and HLA in healthy donors. Assay: immunoSEQ multiplex PCR; the TCRdb copy retains only in-frame clones and omits some. Here the sample spans around 80,000 clones, around 96% being singletons. The material sequenced was PBMCs. All receptors derive from a woman between 18 and 29 years old in good health and CMV-seronegative. Each CDR3 is given with its conserved first and last residue. The D gene is left open where the match is weak. Clone size is shown for a subset of rows, as once, few, many or a class of expanded clone.

D	size	V	J	DNA	CDR3
TRBD2	NA	TRBV19	TRBJ2-2	TGTGCCAGTAGTATAAGGGCTTCTAGCGGGAGCCGGGAGCTGTTTTTT	CASSIRASSGSRELFF
TRBD1	NA	TRBV30	TRBJ1-2	TGTGCCTGGAGTTTCCGGGACAGGGGGTTGGTTAACTATGGCTACACCTTC	CAWSFRDRGLVNYGYTF
NA	NA	TRBV6-1	TRBJ2-7	TGTGCCAGCAGTGAAGTCCAAGGAGCCTACGAGCAGTACTTC	CASSEVQGAYEQYF
TRBD1	once	TRBV30	TRBJ1-5	TGTGCCTGGGCCGGGACAGGGATCCAGCCCCAGCATTTT	CAWAGTGIQPQHF
NA	NA	TRBV27	TRBJ2-2	TGTGCCAGCAGTTTTGGGCAGTCTACCGGGGAGCTGTTTTTT	CASSFGQSTGELFF
NA	NA	TRBV14	TRBJ2-3	TGTGCCAGCAGCCAAGATCTGAACAGTTTTACGCAGTATTTT	CASSQDLNSFTQYF
NA	NA	TRBV5-1	TRBJ2-3	TGCGCCAGCAGCTTGGGAGGTGTCACAGATACGCAGTATTTT	CASSLGGVTDTQYF
TRBD2	NA	TRBV19	TRBJ2-4	TGTGCCAGTAGTACCCCGGGACTAGGAAACATTCAGTACTTC	CASSTPGLGNIQYF
TRBD2	NA	TRBV11-3	TRBJ2-7	TGTGCCAGCAGCCCCTTTAGCGGGAGTCAGTACGAGCAGTACTTC	CASSPFSGSQYEQYF
NA	NA	TRBV6-4	TRBJ2-7	TGTGCCAGCAGTCCTCAGGGTATCGCCTCCGAGCAGTACTTC	CASSPQGIASEQYF
TRBD2	NA	TRBV5-1	TRBJ2-5	TGCGCCAGCAGCCCACTCCGTTGGACTAGCGGGAGGACCGAAATACAAGAGACCCAGTACTTC	CASSPLRWTSGRTEIQETQYF
TRBD1	NA	TRBV11-2	TRBJ1-4	TGTGCCAGCGCCACGGGACAGGAAGATGAAAAACTGTTTTTT	CASATGQEDEKLFF
TRBD1	NA	TRBV5-6	TRBJ1-2	TGTGCCAGCAGCTTCGGGACAGGGAGTGGCTACACCTTC	CASSFGTGSGYTF
NA	NA	TRBV2	TRBJ2-7	TGTGCCAGCCTATTTGGTAGCGAGCAGTACTTC	CASLFGSEQYF
NA	NA	TRBV6-6	TRBJ2-7	TGTGCCAGCAGGCATGCAGGGGAGCAGTACTTC	CASRHAGEQYF
NA	NA	TRBV5-1	TRBJ2-1	TGCGCCAGCAGCTTGTACAACGGGGATTCGGGGCAGTTCTTC	CASSLYNGDSGQFF
TRBD2	few	TRBV2	TRBJ2-1	TGTGCCAGCAGTGAAGCCGCGGGAGGATTCAATGAGCAGTTCTTC	CASSEAAGGFNEQFF
NA	NA	TRBV28	TRBJ2-1	TGTGCCAGCAGTTTGATATTGCGTAATGAGCAGTTCTTC	CASSLILRNEQFF
NA	NA	TRBV20-1	TRBJ2-3	TGCAGTGCTTATCTTCCAGATACGCAGTATTTT	CSAYLPDTQYF
TRBD2	NA	TRBV27	TRBJ2-7	TGTGCCAGCAGTTTAGCTACTAGCGGGAGGATCTACGAGCAGTACTTC	CASSLATSGRIYEQYF
NA	NA	TRBV11-2	TRBJ1-1	TGTGCCAGCAGCTTGGGGGCAGACACCCTCCGAGCTTTCTTT	CASSLGADTLRAFF
NA	NA	TRBV20-1	TRBJ2-1	TGCAGTGCGAGACGGTACAATGAGCAGTTCTTC	CSARRYNEQFF
TRBD2	NA	TRBV5-1	TRBJ2-3	TGCGCCAGCAGCTTGGTGGCTAGCGGGAGGTTCCTCACAGATACGCAGTATTTT	CASSLVASGRFLTDTQYF
TRBD2	NA	TRBV9	TRBJ2-3	TGTGCCAGCAGCGCGGCCGGGACTAGCGGGACAGATACGCAGTATTTT	CASSAAGTSGTDTQYF
TRBD2	NA	TRBV2	TRBJ2-1	TGTGCCAGCAGTCCTTTGTTAGCGGGCTCCTACAATGAGCAGTTCTTC	CASSPLLAGSYNEQFF
TRBD2	NA	TRBV13	TRBJ2-7	TGTGCCAGCAGCGCAGCGGGAGTCACCTACGAGCAGTACTTC	CASSAAGVTYEQYF
NA	NA	TRBV11-2	TRBJ2-1	TGTGCCAGCAGCTTAGATTCCCGGGAGCAGTTCTTC	CASSLDSREQFF
NA	NA	TRBV15	TRBJ2-6	TGTGCCACCAGCAGATCCGTTGGACTCGCCGGAGGATCTGGGGCCAACGTCCTGACTTTC	CATSRSVGLAGGSGANVLTF
NA	NA	TRBV18	TRBJ1-3	TGTGCCAGCTCACCACTAGATCTCGCGGGGGCTGGTGGAAACACCATATATTTT	CASSPLDLAGAGGNTIYF
TRBD1	few	TRBV7-9	TRBJ1-4	TGTGCCAGCAGCTTAAATCGCCGGACAGGGAATGAAAAACTGTTTTTT	CASSLNRRTGNEKLFF
NA	NA	TRBV6-5	TRBJ2-1	TGTGCCAGCACCACCGTCGGAGCCTACAATGAGCAGTTCTTC	CASTTVGAYNEQFF
TRBD1	NA	TRBV28	TRBJ2-5	TGTGCCAGCAGCACTAACAGGGGGCAAGGGACCCAGTACTTC	CASSTNRGQGTQYF
TRBD1	NA	TRBV27	TRBJ2-7	TGTGCCAGCAGTTTATATAGGGACAGGGCCTCCGAGCAGTACTTC	CASSLYRDRASEQYF
NA	once	TRBV6-5	TRBJ2-4	TGTGCCAGCAGTAGGCAGGGCAACATTCAGTACTTC	CASSRQGNIQYF
NA	NA	TRBV11-2	TRBJ2-2	TGTGCCAGCAGCTTAAAGGGGACAAATAACACCGGGGAGCTGTTTTTT	CASSLKGTNNTGELFF
NA	NA	TRBV7-6	TRBJ2-3	TGTGCCAGCACCCCAGGCGATTTTGGTCCCCTCTACACAGATACGCAGTATTTT	CASTPGDFGPLYTDTQYF
NA	NA	TRBV5-4	TRBJ2-1	TGTGCCAGCAGCTTGTCTATAGCAGATGAGCAGTTCTTC	CASSLSIADEQFF